Below, one T cell receptor beta chain is given with its context. What it binds is not known. Random hexamers were used to reverse transcribe an amount of about 0.5 to 1 ug RNA. It was immunoSEQ multiplex PCR that amplified TCR beta CDR3 across 54 Vbeta and 13 Jbeta. TCRdb reprocessed the immunoSEQ multiplex PCR reads with MiXCR, giving one entry per CDR3 protein. The sample consists of hundreds of thousands of distinct CDR3 sequences, more than 70% of them appearing once. The record originates from a study of CD8 T cells in Susac syndrome. Overall study results and limits: It was acknowledged in the study that its TCR sequencing and HLA analysis involved a relatively small number of individuals.

Sequencing of TCR beta covered CD8+ and CD4+ T cells obtained from blood. TEMRA cells were FACS-enriched, and CD8+ and CD4+ T cells were isolated negatively. V was trimmed by 6 bases and J by 1 base, leaving 9 bases between them. CDR1 WSHSY and CDR2 SAAADI come from the germline V gene. This CDR3 comprises 13 residues. Sequencing was carried out using CD8+ T cells from PBMCs. This clonotype originated in a human donor with multiple sclerosis. V is TRBV10-2 and J is TRBJ1-2; TRBD1 is a possible D gene (5 bases). CDR3 loop: CASRDNINYGYTF. For the CDR3, the DNA is TGCGCCAGCAGGGACAACATTAACTATGGCTACACCTTC.